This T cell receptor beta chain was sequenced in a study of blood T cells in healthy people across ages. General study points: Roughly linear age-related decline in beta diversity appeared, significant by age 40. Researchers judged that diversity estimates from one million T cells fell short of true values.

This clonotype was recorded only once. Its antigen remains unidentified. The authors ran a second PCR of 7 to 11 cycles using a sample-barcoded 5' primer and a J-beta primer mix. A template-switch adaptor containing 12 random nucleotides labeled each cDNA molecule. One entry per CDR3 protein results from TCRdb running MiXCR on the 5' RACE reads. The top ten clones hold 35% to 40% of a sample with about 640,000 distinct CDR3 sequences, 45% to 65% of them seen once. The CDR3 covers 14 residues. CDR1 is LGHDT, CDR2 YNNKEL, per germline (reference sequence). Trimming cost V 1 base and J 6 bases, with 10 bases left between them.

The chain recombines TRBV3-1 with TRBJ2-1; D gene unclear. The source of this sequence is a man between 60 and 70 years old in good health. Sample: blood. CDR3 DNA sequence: TGTGCCAGCAGCCAAGGGCGAAATTCCAATGAGCAGTTCTTC. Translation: CASSQGRNSNEQFF.